Listed here are 28 T cell receptor beta chains from one sample, sequenced in a study of shared clonotypes between healthy human individuals. This table comes from immunoSEQ multiplex PCR, and its TCRdb copy is limited to in-frame clones, with some not included. The repertoire holds some 2.1 million clones, less than 95% seen once, with roughly 1.1% in the top ten. Naive CD8 cells lacked CD45RO and underwent positive selection for CCR7, leaving out terminally differentiated effector memory CD45RA+ cells. Sequences were obtained from naive CD8+ T cells sorted from blood. The receptors originated from a young man in good health.

The V gene is TRBV27, the J gene TRBJ1-5, with a possible D match to TRBD1 (6 bases). V was cut by 4 bases and J by 5 bases, with 9 bases left in between. This CDR3 has 13 residues. Germline values: CDR1 MNHEY, CDR2 SMNVEV (reference sequence). The CDR3 region has the DNA TGTGCCAGCAGTTACTCAGGGGATCAGCCCCAGCATTTT. Translation: CASSYSGDQPQHF.

This chain connects TRBV19 to TRBJ2-4; possibly TRBD1 for D (6 bases). CDR1 and CDR2 from the germline V gene are LNHDA and SQIVND (reference sequence). The V end was cut by 5 bases, the J end by 6 bases, with 8 bases between. The CDR3 is 12 residues long. CDR3 sequence (DNA): TGTGCCAGTAGTCCAGGGGCAAACATTCAGTACTTC. Its translation is CASSPGANIQYF.

The chain recombines TRBV5-4 with TRBJ2-7, with 9 bases fitting TRBD2. The CDR3 loop spans 13 amino acids. J was trimmed by 6 bases and V by 5 bases; bases with no gene match: 6. Looked up from germline, CDR1 is SGHNT and CDR2 is YYREEE (reference sequence). The DNA of the CDR3 is TGTGCCAGCAGGAGTAGCGGGAGTGGCGAGCAGTACTTC. Its translation: CASRSSGSGEQYF. Drawing the rest from reference TRBV5-4 and TRBJ2-7, the complete variable domain is ETGVTQSPTHLIKTRGQQVTLRCSSQSGHNTVSWYQQALGQGPQFIFQYYREEENGRGNFPPRFSGLQFPNYSSELNVNALELDDSALYLCASRSSGSGEQYFGPGTRLTVT.

The genes are TRBV11-2 and TRBJ2-2; TRBD1 aligns across 7 bases. V lost 5 bases and J lost 7; bases outside the gene matches: 7. The CDR3 consists of 14 residues. CDR1 and CDR2 from the germline V gene are SGHAT and FQNNGV. The CDR3, as DNA: TGTGCCAGCAGCCCAGGGACAGTGGTCGGGGAGCTGTTTTTT. It translates to CASSPGTVVGELFF.

The chain combines TRBV27 with TRBJ1-5; no clear D. Per the germline V gene, CDR1 is MNHEY and CDR2 is SMNVEV (reference sequence). The CDR3 covers 14 residues. Trimming removed 5 bases at V and 3 bases at J, with 11 bases between. The CDR3 bases are TGTGCCAGCAGTCTCGGGTACGCCAATCAGCCCCAGCATTTT. It codes for CASSLGYANQPQHF.

In this sample, this clone turned up once. V and J are TRBV7-9 and TRBJ1-2; TRBD1 is a possible D gene (6 bases). Between the trimmed V and J ends, which lost 1 base and 5 bases, there was a span of 14 bases. The length of the CDR3 is 15 residues. Germline V CDR1 and CDR2: SEHNR, FQNEAQ (reference sequence). Written as DNA, the CDR3 is TGTGCCAGCAGCTTAGAGGTGGGGACACCTTATGGCTACACCTTC. As protein: CASSLEVGTPYGYTF.

The chain is built from TRBV25-1 and TRBJ2-7, with D possibly TRBD2 on 6 matching bases. Germline V lookup: CDR1 MGHDK, CDR2 SYGVNS. V lost 3 bases and J lost 0, with 12 bases in between. This CDR3 comprises 15 residues. The DNA for the CDR3 is TGTGCCAGCAGTGAGTCTGGAGGGATCTCCTACGAGCAGTACTTC. Protein: CASSESGGISYEQYF.

The sample holds a few counts of this clone. This chain connects TRBV30 to TRBJ2-2; a weak D match, TRBD1 (5 bases). V dropped 1 base and J dropped 7 bases, with 7 bases sitting between them. CDR3 size: 12 residues. The V gene's germline CDR1 is GTSNPN and CDR2 SVGIG (reference sequence). The DNA for the CDR3 is TGTGCCTGGAGTGGGGGCCACGGGGAGCTGTTTTTT. Its translation: CAWSGGHGELFF.

This clone was detected only once. The V call is TRBV28, the J call TRBJ2-1, with a tentative D call TRBD2 (6 bases). The CDR3 extends over 14 amino acids. With 5 bases removed from V and 6 bases from J, the gap between germline ends came to 14 bases. CDR1 MDHEN and CDR2 SYDVKM come from the germline V gene. CDR3 loop: CASSAVGGGNEQFF. CDR3 nucleotides: TGTGCCAGCAGTGCGGTGGGGGGTGGCAATGAGCAGTTCTTC.

The genes are TRBV4-1 and TRBJ1-6; D unclear. Germline V gene data show CDR1 as MGHRA and CDR2 as YSYEKL. Trimming removed 3 bases from V and 7 bases from J, with 10 bases in between. The CDR3 runs to 14 residues. As DNA, the CDR3 is TGCGCCAGCAGCCACGCCCTGAGCAATTCACCCCTCCACTTT. Translated, it gives CASSHALSNSPLHF.

The chain links TRBV7-9 to TRBJ2-5; 7 bases line up with TRBD1. The V gene end was trimmed by 6 bases and the J gene end by 9 bases; junction bases not matched to a gene: 13. The CDR3 contains 14 residues. In germline, CDR1 is SEHNR, CDR2 FQNEAQ (reference sequence). CDR3 region: CASSQKPGQGAQYF. The CDR3 nucleotides read TGTGCCAGCAGTCAAAAGCCCGGTCAGGGGGCCCAGTACTTC.

This clone has just one count. Here the CDR3 DNA reads TGTGCCAGCAGCCCGGCCCCCGGGGGAGAGCAGTACTTC. This sequence encodes CASSPAPGGEQYF. J is TRBJ2-7 and V is TRBV7-6, with a tentative D call TRBD2 (6 bases). Trimming pared 5 bases from V and 7 bases from J, leaving 15 bases between. The CDR3 has 13 residues. Germline loops: CDR1 SGHVS, CDR2 FNYEAQ.

For this clone: Other DNA sequences in the sample encode the same CDR3. The CDR3 DNA is TGCGCCAGCAGCCAAGGGGCGGGGGCCTACAATGAGCAGTTCTTC. Its translation: CASSQGAGAYNEQFF. The gene calls are TRBV4-3 and TRBJ2-1; 7 nucleotides agree with TRBD2. The CDR3 runs to 15 residues. V dropped 1 base and J dropped 2; count of bases not matched to a gene: 2. From germline, CDR1 is LGHNA and CDR2 YSLEER.

The CDR3 DNA follows: TGCGCCAGCAGCCCAGTTGCCGGGACCCTCGATTCACCCCTCCACTTT. Translating it yields CASSPVAGTLDSPLHF. J is TRBJ1-6 and V is TRBV4-1, with D possibly matching TRBD1 (5 bases). The V gene lost 4 bases and the J gene lost 8 bases, with 18 bases spanning the gap. The germline V gene encodes CDR1 MGHRA and CDR2 YSYEKL. The CDR3 consists of 16 residues.

The chain is built from TRBV10-2 and TRBJ2-7, with 8 bases that match TRBD2. This CDR3 is 15 amino acids long. Per germline, CDR1 WSHSY and CDR2 SAAADI. The junction had 13 bases not matched to a gene; V was cut back by 7 bases and J by 5 bases. CDR3 residues: CASIGARTSSHEQYF. CDR3 in DNA: TGCGCCAGCATCGGAGCCCGGACTAGCAGCCACGAGCAGTACTTC.

The chain couples TRBV7-9 to TRBJ1-1; D remains ambiguous. V lost 8 bases, J lost 4 bases, and 8 bases lay in between. CDR1 is SEHNR and CDR2 is FQNEAQ in the germline V gene (reference sequence). This CDR3 spans 11 amino acids. The CDR3 loop is CASVWGTEAFF. Written as DNA, the CDR3 is TGTGCCAGCGTGTGGGGCACTGAAGCTTTCTTT.

The genes are TRBV6-1 and TRBJ2-2; D not certain. CDR3 length: 15 residues. Between the trimmed V and J ends, which lost 0 bases and 0 bases, there was a span of 5 bases. The germline gives CDR1 MNHNS, CDR2 SASEGT. In DNA form, the CDR3 reads TGTGCCAGCAGTGAAGCGGCCACGAACACCGGGGAGCTGTTTTTT. This gives the protein CASSEAATNTGELFF.

This chain uses TRBV4-1 with TRBJ2-5; D might be TRBD2 (6 bases). CDR1 is MGHRA, CDR2 YSYEKL, per germline. Trimming pared 2 bases from V and 3 bases from J, leaving 13 bases between. The CDR3 sequence is 15 residues long. The CDR3, as DNA: TGCGCCAGCAGCCAAACCGGGACTGGTGAAGAGACCCAGTACTTC. Amino acid sequence: CASSQTGTGEETQYF.

The chain employs TRBV5-1 and TRBJ2-5; TRBD1 aligns across 7 bases. V shed 0 bases and J 5 bases; nucleotides not matched to a gene: 4. The germline CDR1 and CDR2 sequences are SGHRS and YFSETQ. This CDR3 contains 14 residues. CDR3 sequence: CASSLAGGPETQYF. DNA of the CDR3: TGCGCCAGCAGCTTGGCAGGGGGTCCTGAGACCCAGTACTTC.

J is TRBJ1-5 and V is TRBV5-6, with D perhaps matching TRBD1 (5 bases). There are 13 residues in the CDR3. The ends were cut back, 3 bases at V and 7 bases at J, with 11 bases in the middle. Per the germline V gene, CDR1 is SGHDT and CDR2 is YYEEEE. The CDR3 spells CASSSGNQQPQHF. CDR3 DNA sequence: TGTGCCAGCAGCTCAGGGAATCAGCAGCCCCAGCATTTT. The entire variable domain, with the rest obtained from reference TRBV5-6 and TRBJ1-5, is as follows: DAGVTQSPTHLIKTRGQQVTLRCSPKSGHDTVSWYQQALGQGPQFIFQYYEEEERQRGNFPDRFSGHQFPNYSSELNVNALLLGDSALYLCASSSGNQQPQHFGDGTRLSIL.

About this clone: This sample includes further DNA sequences coding for the same CDR3. This sequence joins TRBV7-9 and TRBJ2-7, with 7 positions matching TRBD2. This CDR3 has 13 residues. Germline loops: CDR1 SEHNR, CDR2 FQNEAQ (reference sequence). V was pared by 4 bases and J by 4 bases, with 4 bases of the junction left unmatched. In DNA, the CDR3 is TGTGCCAGCAGCTCATCGGGGGGATACGAGCAGTACTTC. Amino acids: CASSSSGGYEQYF. Drawing the rest from reference TRBV7-9 and TRBJ2-7, the complete variable domain is DTGVSQNPRHKITKRGQNVTFRCDPISEHNRLYWYRQTLGQGPEFLTYFQNEAQLEKSRLLSDRFSAERPKGSFSTLEIQRTEQGDSAMYLCASSSSGGYEQYFGPGTRLTVT.

V usage is TRBV30 and J usage is TRBJ2-3; D may correspond to TRBD1 or TRBD2 (5 bases each). The V and J ends lost 4 bases and 2 bases respectively, with 7 bases between them. Germline assignment: CDR1 GTSNPN and CDR2 SVGIG (reference sequence). The CDR3 sequence is 12 residues long. In nucleotides, the CDR3 is TGTGCCTGGATGGGGGTCACAGATACGCAGTATTTT. As protein: CAWMGVTDTQYF.

This clone has a single count. The CDR3 loop reads CASSRGLAGGPFYNEQFF. DNA of the CDR3: TGTGCCAGCAGCCGCGGACTAGCGGGAGGGCCTTTCTACAATGAGCAGTTCTTC. This chain links TRBV12-1 with TRBJ2-1; the table's TRBD2 call for D was not verified on the DNA. TRBV12-1 is recorded as a pseudogene. The length of the CDR3 is 18 residues.

The chain joins TRBV28 to TRBJ2-3, with no clear D. The CDR3 extends over 16 amino acids. Deletions cut 2 bases from V and 4 bases from J, with 16 bases between. Germline CDR1 MDHEN, CDR2 SYDVKM. CDR3 residues: CASSLRHLQISDTQYF. CDR3 nucleotide sequence: TGTGCCAGCAGTTTACGACACCTGCAGATCTCAGATACGCAGTATTTT.

V and J are TRBV6-6 and TRBJ2-1; 8 bases are shared with TRBD2. CDR3 length: 15 residues. CDR1 MNHNY and CDR2 SVGAGI come from the germline V gene (reference sequence). V trimming: 7 bases; J trimming: 0 bases; junction bases outside the gene matches: 5. The DNA of the CDR3 is TGTGCCAGCACCCGTAGCGGGAACTCCTACAATGAGCAGTTCTTC. It specifies CASTRSGNSYNEQFF.

This chain links TRBV13 with TRBJ1-5; D is perhaps TRBD1 (6 bases). The CDR3 loop spans 16 amino acids. The V gene lost 1 base and the J gene lost 0 bases, with 10 bases spanning the gap. CDR1 is PRHDT, CDR2 FYEKMQ, per germline (reference sequence). The CDR3 bases are TGTGCCAGCAGCTTAGCTGGGGGCCGTAGCAATCAGCCCCAGCATTTT. As protein: CASSLAGGRSNQPQHF. The whole variable domain, filled in from reference TRBV13 and TRBJ1-5, reads AAGVIQSPRHLIKEKRETATLKCYPIPRHDTVYWYQQGPGQDPQFLISFYEKMQSDKGSIPDRFSAQQFSDYHSELNMSSLELGDSALYFCASSLAGGRSNQPQHFGDGTRLSIL.

The rearrangement links TRBV27 to TRBJ2-2; 9 bases align to TRBD2. The trim removed 4 bases at V and 6 bases at J, leaving 12 bases unmatched. CDR1 and CDR2 from the germline V gene are MNHEY and SMNVEV (reference sequence). This CDR3 region has 17 residues. The CDR3: CASSSPQIAGVAGELFF. The CDR3, as DNA: TGTGCCAGCAGTTCCCCCCAGATAGCGGGAGTCGCCGGGGAGCTGTTTTTT.

The V call is TRBV6-1, the J call TRBJ2-2; D unclear. V was cut by 1 base and J by 1 base, with 7 bases left in between. From germline, CDR1 is MNHNS and CDR2 SASEGT. The CDR3 spans 15 residues. CDR3 protein: CASSEGRWNTGELFF. CDR3 bases: TGTGCCAGCAGTGAAGGACGGTGGAACACCGGGGAGCTGTTTTTT.